This T cell receptor beta chain originates from a study of shared clonotypes between healthy human individuals. Across the study: The people who gave samples were two women and a few men aged 18 to 49.

The repertoire was sequenced with immunoSEQ multiplex PCR; TCRdb's copy has only in-frame clones and lacks some. The top ten hold around 0.13% of the sample, which has approximately 2.4 million clones, approximately 94% seen once. Study-level results: Compared with clonotypes that all four donors shared, non-shared clonotypes had lower generation probabilities. Naive subsets generally had larger estimated richness than memory subsets.

Trimming left V 10 bases short and J 3 bases short, with 10 bases between. Germline assignment: CDR1 ENHRY and CDR2 SYGVKD. This CDR3 is 11 amino acids long. As regards this clone: The antigen is unknown.

The receptor comes from a young man in good health. The rearrangement links TRBV10-3 to TRBJ2-7; D gene unclear. Sequencing was carried out using naive CD4+ T cells sorted from blood. The subset was: CD45RA+ positively selected. CDR3 bases: TGTGCCACCAGGACCAACTACGAGCAGTACTTC. This codes for CATRTNYEQYF.